This TCR beta chain was profiled in a study of cytomegalovirus exposure and HLA in healthy donors. Broader study findings: Later on, an analysis tied around 17,000 TCR beta sequences to HLA alleles at 0.05 false discovery rate.

Deletions cut 6 bases from V and 5 bases from J, with 11 bases between. Germline V gene lookup returns CDR1 ENHRY and CDR2 SYGVKD. The CDR3 extends over 13 amino acids. A word on this clone: The antigen remains undetermined.

The primer mix had 60 Vbeta and 13 Jbeta primers. TCRdb's table, derived via immunoSEQ multiplex PCR, lists solely in-frame clones and lacks some. The sample lists 150,000 to 200,000 clones; roughly 79% were seen once. V usage is TRBV10-3 and J usage is TRBJ1-5, with D possibly being TRBD1 (5 bases). The sequence derives from a woman in her 30s in good health and CMV-seropositive. The sample taken for sequencing was PBMCs. The CDR3 protein is CAISRDGDQPQHF. CDR3 nucleotide sequence: TGTGCCATCAGCAGGGATGGGGATCAGCCCCAGCATTTT.